The 15 T cell receptor beta chains presented below share a single source sample, sequenced in a study of blood T cell repertoires in COVID-19. Here immunoSEQ multiplex PCR was the method, and the copy in TCRdb shows in-frame clones only, minus some. This sample has approximately 250,000 clones, with 85% to 90% found just once. Sequencing was carried out using peripheral blood. The receptor source for this set is a woman aged 55-69 years with COVID-19, enrolled during active disease.

The rearrangement joins TRBV29-1 to TRBJ2-2; 8 bases map to TRBD2. Germline values: CDR1 SQVTM, CDR2 ANQGSEA. Trimming removed 6 bases from V and 3 bases from J; junction bases left unmatched: 9. This CDR3 has 15 residues. Here the CDR3 reads CSVLDGTSYTGELFF. CDR3 DNA: TGCAGCGTCCTGGACGGGACTAGTTACACCGGGGAGCTGTTTTTT.

This chain links TRBV6-2 or TRBV6-3 with TRBJ1-1, with 9 bases matching TRBD1. The V gene end was trimmed by 5 bases and the J gene end by 5 bases; junction bases not matched to a gene: 9. Germline V gene lookup returns CDR1 MNHEY and CDR2 SVGEGT. The CDR3 spans 15 residues. CDR3 region: CASSAPGQGRTEAFF. The CDR3, as DNA: TGTGCCAGCAGTGCACCGGGACAGGGAAGGACTGAAGCTTTCTTT.

The rearrangement links TRBV10-3 to TRBJ1-1, with 7 bases matching TRBD1. Germline V gene sequence: CDR1 ENHRY, CDR2 SYGVKD. This CDR3 spans 14 amino acids. V shed 5 bases and J 1 base; nucleotides not matched to a gene: 4. DNA for the CDR3: TGTGCCATCAGTTCTAGGACAGGGAACACTGAAGCTTTCTTT. It yields the protein CAISSRTGNTEAFF.

This clone has only one observation. The CDR3 spells CAVGLAGGGGFSDTQYF. The CDR3, as DNA: TGTGCCGTGGGACTAGCGGGAGGCGGAGGGTTCTCAGATACGCAGTATTTT. The chain couples TRBV10-3 to TRBJ2-3; 15 positions agree with TRBD2. This CDR3 is 17 amino acids long. Losses at the gene ends were 11 bases for V and 4 bases for J; bases not matched to a gene: 13. Germline V lookup: CDR1 ENHRY, CDR2 SYGVKD.

V is TRBV11-3 and J is TRBJ2-3, with D perhaps TRBD1 (5 bases). Germline CDR1 and CDR2: SGHNT and YENEEA. V gave up 4 bases and J gave up 5 bases, with 25 bases separating them. The CDR3 sequence is 18 residues long. CDR3 in amino acids: CASSSLSTRTHQGDTQYF. The CDR3 DNA sequence: TGTGCCAGCAGCTCTCTATCGACCCGGACCCACCAGGGAGATACGCAGTATTTT.

The gene calls are TRBV5-6 and TRBJ1-2; no clear D gene. CDR3 length: 13 residues. Trimming took 1 base from V and 10 from J, leaving 14 bases between them. Per germline, CDR1 SGHDT and CDR2 YYEEEE. In nucleotides, the CDR3 is TGTGCCAGCAGCTTGCTCCTGGGAGCTGACTACACCTTC. Protein product: CASSLLLGADYTF.

This chain uses TRBV12-3 or TRBV12-4 with TRBJ1-3; D not resolved. V lost 6 bases and J 0 bases, leaving 6 bases between the germline ends. The CDR3 sequence is 13 residues long. CDR3 amino acids: CASSSSSGNTIYF. The CDR3 bases are TGTGCCAGCAGCTCGAGCTCTGGAAACACCATATATTTT.

The V gene is TRBV7-6, the J gene TRBJ1-4; D is ambiguous. The length of the CDR3 is 16 residues. Germline CDR1 SGHVS, CDR2 FNYEAQ. Trimming cost V 7 bases and J 4 bases, with 19 bases left between them. The CDR3 is CASTRGQAGLNEKLFF. The CDR3 DNA is TGTGCCAGCACTCGTGGCCAAGCAGGCCTTAATGAAAAACTGTTTTTT.

This rearrangement joins TRBV3-1 (or the pseudogene TRBV3-2) to TRBJ2-2; the match to TRBD2 covers 14 bases. V lost 3 bases, J lost 6 bases, and 9 bases stayed unmatched. The CDR3 runs to 18 residues. Germline-derived CDR1 and CDR2 are LGHDT and YNNKEL (reference sequence). CDR3 amino acids: CASSHSGLAGEFPGELFF. CDR3 DNA sequence: TGTGCCAGCAGCCATTCGGGACTAGCGGGAGAGTTTCCCGGGGAGCTGTTTTTT.

This CDR3 reads CASSQERFGWQYF. The CDR3 DNA reads TGCGCCAGCAGCCAAGAGAGGTTTGGTTGGCAGTACTTC. The chain couples TRBV4-3 to TRBJ2-7, with no clear D. This CDR3 comprises 13 residues. Germline CDR1 is LGHNA and CDR2 is YSLEER. The germline V and J ends were trimmed by 0 bases and 9 bases, with 12 bases remaining between them.

The table lists this clone with a few counts. J is TRBJ2-1 and V is TRBV29-1, with 8 bases matching TRBD1. The V gene's germline CDR1 is SQVTM and CDR2 ANQGSEA. The CDR3 contains 12 residues. Trimming removed 3 bases from V and 9 bases from J; junction bases left unmatched: 4. CDR3 protein: CSVEKQGGEQFF. CDR3 nucleotides: TGCAGCGTTGAGAAACAGGGGGGTGAGCAGTTCTTC.

The chain links TRBV11-2 to TRBJ1-1; D is unclear. CDR1 and CDR2 (germline): SGHAT, FQNNGV. The CDR3 is 14 residues long. Trimming took 1 base from V and 1 from J, leaving 7 bases between them. The CDR3 DNA reads TGTGCCAGCAGCTTAGGGCGGCCGAACACTGAAGCTTTCTTT. It translates to CASSLGRPNTEAFF.

This sequence joins TRBV4-1 and TRBJ1-5, with D tentatively TRBD1 (6 bases). This CDR3 comprises 15 residues. Trimming stripped 1 base from V and 9 bases from J, with 16 bases between. The germline V gene encodes CDR1 MGHRA and CDR2 YSYEKL. CDR3 DNA sequence: TGCGCCAGCAGCCAAGGCAGCAGCCAAGGGGGGCCCCAGCATTTT. Translating it yields CASSQGSSQGGPQHF.

A few counts support this clone. V usage is TRBV28 and J usage is TRBJ1-2; 7 positions agree with TRBD1. The germline V gene has CDR1 MDHEN and CDR2 SYDVKM. V was pared by 7 bases and J by 5 bases, with 19 bases of the junction left unmatched. This CDR3 has 17 amino acids. The CDR3 DNA sequence: TGTGCCAGCATACAGTTACCCTTGACAGGGAATAAGTATGGCTACACCTTC. Amino acids: CASIQLPLTGNKYGYTF.

The chain links TRBV7-2 to TRBJ2-3; 11 positions agree with TRBD2. CDR3 length equals 16 residues. The germline V gene encodes CDR1 SGHTA and CDR2 FQGNSA. V lost 5 bases and J lost 0; bases outside the gene matches: 4. CDR3 residues: CASSIRLAGSTDTQYF. CDR3 bases: TGTGCCAGCAGCATTCGACTAGCGGGGAGCACAGATACGCAGTATTTT.